The clone carrying this TCR beta chain was seen more than once but under ten times. A much larger clone is a single base away; this may be a read error. Regions amplified from RNA transcripts were the TCR beta CDR3 regions. TCR CDR3 regions were first amplified by RT-PCR with HTBI primers. TCRdb redid the calling of the multiplex PCR reads with MiXCR, one entry per CDR3 protein. This table holds some 770,000 distinct CDR3 sequences, about a sixth found once. The CDR3 contains 15 residues. Germline trimming cut 6 bases from V and 2 bases from J; bases unmatched to any gene: 3. This record belongs to a study of T cells in Graves' hyperthyroidism and ophthalmopathy.

The sequence came from a man between 18 and 35 years old with Graves' hyperthyroidism. This chain links TRBV12-3 or TRBV12-4 with TRBJ2-1; 11 bases are shared with TRBD2. Sequencing was performed on blood. The CDR3 sequence: CASRQLAGAYNEQFF. The DNA for the CDR3 is TGTGCCAGCAGACAACTAGCGGGAGCCTACAATGAGCAGTTCTTC.